The 32 T cell receptor beta chains given below trace back to one sample, sequenced in a study of blood T cells in healthy people across ages. Then a second PCR, running roughly 6 to 12 cycles, was carried out with a sample-barcoded 5' primer and a J-beta primer mix. Each CDR3 protein gets one entry after TCRdb re-called the 5' RACE reads with MiXCR. The table shows about 780,000 distinct CDR3 sequences, with about 47% occurring only once. The sample consisted of blood. The receptors stem from an older man in good health.

V and J are TRBV7-9 and TRBJ1-5; 7 bases agree with TRBD1. Germline trimming cut 6 bases from V and 5 bases from J; bases unmatched to any gene: 4. The germline CDR1 and CDR2 sequences are SEHNR and FQNEAQ (reference sequence). The CDR3 is made up of 13 amino acids. This CDR3 is CASRLDRDQPQHF. In DNA form, the CDR3 reads TGTGCCAGCAGGCTCGACAGGGATCAGCCCCAGCATTTT.

A remark on this clonotype: A junction end diverges from the germline sequence, so it may reflect a read error. This chain connects TRBV12-3 or TRBV12-4 to TRBJ2-7, with a possible D match to TRBD1 (6 bases). CDR3 length: 15 amino acids. As DNA, the CDR3 is TGTGCCAACAGTCCCCGACAGGCTAGCTCCTACGAGCAGTACTTC. This codes for CANSPRQASSYEQYF.

This clonotype was seen more than once but under ten times. This sequence joins TRBV25-1 and TRBJ1-2; tentatively, D is TRBD1 (6 bases). The V end lost 3 bases, the J end lost 2 bases, and 19 bases lay between the germline ends. CDR1 and CDR2 (germline): MGHDK, SYGVNS. The CDR3 is 17 amino acids. The CDR3 sequence: CASSDRGAGVGNYGYTF. The CDR3 coding sequence is TGTGCCAGCAGTGATCGCGGGGCAGGGGTTGGGAACTATGGCTACACCTTC.

This clonotype was seen a handful of times. The gene calls are TRBV2 and TRBJ2-5, with 8 positions matching TRBD2. The CDR3 runs to 13 residues. The V gene end was trimmed by 7 bases and the J gene end by 11 bases; junction bases not matched to a gene: 12. CDR1 and CDR2 (germline): SNHLY, FYNNEI. The CDR3 is CASNQDVPGGQYF. The CDR3 bases are TGTGCCAGCAATCAGGACGTCCCGGGGGGGCAGTACTTC.

V usage is TRBV27 and J usage is TRBJ1-4; a possible D gene is TRBD1 (5 bases). Germline V CDR1 and CDR2: MNHEY, SMNVEV (reference sequence). The CDR3 is 15 amino acids. With 2 bases removed from V and 3 bases from J, the gap between germline ends came to 10 bases. For the CDR3, the DNA is TGTGCCAGCAGTTTAACGAGGGGCCCTAATGAAAAACTGTTTTTT. This translates into CASSLTRGPNEKLFF. The variable domain in full, completed from reference TRBV27 and TRBJ1-4, reads EAQVTQNPRYLITVTGKKLTVTCSQNMNHEYMSWYRQDPGLGLRQIYYSMNVEVTDKGDVPEGYKVSRKEKRNFPLILESPSPNQTSLYFCASSLTRGPNEKLFFGSGTQLSVL.

There are many counts of this clonotype. The V call is TRBV6-2 or TRBV6-3, the J call TRBJ2-7; D is unresolved. From germline, CDR1 is MNHEY and CDR2 SVGEGT. V lost 6 bases and J lost 0, with 3 bases in between. This CDR3 comprises 11 residues. This CDR3 reads CASRVSYEQYF. The CDR3 nucleotides are TGTGCCAGCAGGGTCTCCTACGAGCAGTACTTC.

The rearrangement joins TRBV7-6 to TRBJ2-7, with 15 bases fitting TRBD2. Germline-derived CDR1 and CDR2 are SGHVS and FNYEAQ. The CDR3 contains 18 residues. Losses at the gene ends were 5 bases for V and 2 bases for J; bases not matched to a gene: 10. The CDR3, as DNA: TGTGCCAGCAGCCCGGGACTAGCGGGAGGCTCTGGCGCCTACGAGCAGTACTTC. This sequence encodes CASSPGLAGGSGAYEQYF.

This sequence joins TRBV20-1 and TRBJ2-1; D tentatively fits TRBD1 or TRBD2 (6 bases each). V lost 6 bases and J lost 7, with 16 bases in between. The CDR3 length is 13 residues. Germline-derived CDR1 and CDR2 are DFQATT and SNEGSKA (reference sequence). CDR3 bases: TGCAGTGCCCCTCCCGGGGGCTCGAATGAGCAGTTCTTC. Its translation is CSAPPGGSNEQFF.

This chain links TRBV29-1 with TRBJ2-2, with TRBD2 matching over 10 bases. The length of the CDR3 is 14 residues. V gave up 6 bases and J gave up 5 bases; unmatched junction bases: 6. CDR1 and CDR2 from the germline V gene are SQVTM and ANQGSEA. This CDR3 is CSVGTSGATGELFF. CDR3 DNA sequence: TGCAGCGTGGGAACTAGCGGGGCGACCGGGGAGCTGTTTTTT.

This clonotype was seen many times. The genes are TRBV5-1 and TRBJ2-3, with TRBD2 as a possible D gene (6 bases). Trimming left V 4 bases short and J 4 bases short, with 13 bases between. Germline loops: CDR1 SGHRS, CDR2 YFSETQ. The CDR3 consists of 14 residues. The CDR3 loop reads CASSHTSTSDTQYF. The CDR3 DNA reads as TGCGCCAGCAGCCACACTAGCACTTCAGATACGCAGTATTTT.

V is TRBV10-2 and J is TRBJ2-5; TRBD1 might be the D (5 bases). Per the germline V gene, CDR1 is WSHSY and CDR2 is SAAADI. Between the trimmed V and J ends, which lost 0 bases and 1 base, there was a span of 9 bases. This CDR3 contains 15 residues. The CDR3 sequence: CASSESIQVQETQYF. The CDR3 DNA sequence: TGCGCCAGCAGTGAGTCGATACAGGTCCAAGAGACCCAGTACTTC.

The chain links TRBV29-1 to TRBJ2-7; D ambiguous. Germline V gives CDR1 SQVTM, CDR2 ANQGSEA. The CDR3 runs 11 residues. V lost 7 bases and J lost 3, with 10 bases in between. The CDR3 here is CSGMTSYEQYF. CDR3 in DNA: TGCAGCGGGATGACAAGCTACGAGCAGTACTTC.

There are a few counts of this clonotype. The chain uses TRBV3-1 and TRBJ2-7; tentative D call: TRBD1 (5 bases). CDR1 is LGHDT, CDR2 YNNKEL, per germline (reference sequence). V gave up 8 bases and J gave up 2 bases, with 13 bases separating them. This CDR3 comprises 13 residues. CDR3 bases: TGTGCCAGCTCACAGGCTGGCACCTACGAGCAGTACTTC. This codes for CASSQAGTYEQYF.

V usage is TRBV11-2 and J usage is TRBJ2-5, with D tentatively TRBD2 (7 bases). This CDR3 region has 16 residues. Trimming cost V 1 base and J 4 bases, with 16 bases left between them. Germline values: CDR1 SGHAT, CDR2 FQNNGV. CDR3 amino acids: CASSLGGGWGRETQYF. The CDR3 coding sequence is TGTGCCAGCAGCTTAGGGGGGGGCTGGGGACGAGAGACCCAGTACTTC.

This clonotype turned up a few times. The chain combines TRBV11-3 with TRBJ2-3; a weak D match, TRBD2 (6 bases). This CDR3 has 14 amino acids. Germline V CDR1 and CDR2: SGHNT, YENEEA. The V end lost 3 bases, the J end lost 5 bases, and 12 bases lay between the germline ends. DNA for the CDR3: TGTGCCAGCAGCTTGGGACCGCGGGGAGATACGCAGTATTTT. Protein product: CASSLGPRGDTQYF.

This clonotype showed up many times. J is TRBJ2-7 and V is TRBV6-2 or TRBV6-3; D is tentatively TRBD1 or TRBD2 (5 bases each). The CDR3 contains 17 residues. The germline V gene has CDR1 MNHEY and CDR2 SVGEGT. V lost 2 bases and J 3 bases, leaving 20 bases between the germline ends. The CDR3 DNA reads as TGTGCCAGCAGTTACCTCTTCGGGACGCTAGGAGACTACGAGCAGTACTTC. It is translated as CASSYLFGTLGDYEQYF.

This clonotype was observed a handful of times. The rearrangement links TRBV6-7 to TRBJ2-5; TRBD2 agrees at 9 bases. TRBV6-7 is recorded as an ORF, its role being uncertain. J was trimmed by 4 bases and V by 4 bases; bases with no gene match: 4. The CDR3 length is 14 residues. CDR3 DNA sequence: TGTGCCAGCAGTTTGCGACTAGCGGCAGAGACCCAGTACTTC. Translating gives CASSLRLAAETQYF.

The V call is TRBV20-1, the J call TRBJ2-5; 9 bases align to TRBD2. Germline V gene data show CDR1 as DFQATT and CDR2 as SNEGSKA (reference sequence). V lost 6 bases, J lost 5 bases, and 7 bases stayed unmatched. The CDR3 is 13 residues long. The CDR3 DNA reads as TGCAGTGCCAACATAGCGGGAGTGGAGACCCAGTACTTC. Residues: CSANIAGVETQYF.

The J gene is TRBJ2-1, the V gene TRBV6-5; D might be TRBD1 (5 bases). With 0 bases removed from V and 5 bases from J, the gap between germline ends came to 8 bases. CDR3 length: 14 amino acids. The V gene's germline CDR1 is MNHEY and CDR2 SVGAGI. The CDR3 region has the DNA TGTGCCAGCAGTTACTCGACAGCGAACAATGAGCAGTTCTTC. Protein: CASSYSTANNEQFF.

There are many counts of this clonotype. In DNA, the CDR3 is TGTGCCAGCAGTTTAGGGGGACTAGCTGGAGATACGCAGTATTTT. Residues: CASSLGGLAGDTQYF. This chain uses TRBV12-3 or TRBV12-4 with TRBJ2-3; TRBD2 matches at 9 bases. J was trimmed by 5 bases and V by 1 base; bases with no gene match: 4. The CDR3 is made up of 15 amino acids.

This chain uses TRBV9 with TRBJ1-1; no definite D call. The ends were cut back, 0 bases at V and 1 base at J, with 7 bases in the middle. The CDR3 totals 14 residues. Germline values: CDR1 SGDLS, CDR2 YYNGEE. In DNA form, the CDR3 reads TGTGCCAGCAGCGTAGCTAGCGGGAACACTGAAGCTTTCTTT. Amino acid sequence: CASSVASGNTEAFF.

J is TRBJ2-7 and V is TRBV4-1; TRBD1 agrees at 7 bases. CDR3 length: 15 amino acids. J was trimmed by 3 bases and V by 1 base; bases with no gene match: 6. Germline V gene lookup returns CDR1 MGHRA and CDR2 YSYEKL. The CDR3 DNA reads TGCGCCAGCAGCCAAGGGCCGACAGGGAGCTACGAGCAGTACTTC. It is translated as CASSQGPTGSYEQYF.

This clonotype was seen a few times. The chain carries TRBV20-1 and TRBJ2-5; maybe TRBD1 (7 bases). V was clipped by 5 bases and J by 5 bases, with 21 bases between them. Germline V gives CDR1 DFQATT, CDR2 SNEGSKA (reference sequence). This CDR3 contains 15 residues. CDR3 DNA: TGCAGTGCTCCCCAGGGGGGCCCCTCGGTGGAGACCCAGTACTTC. Protein product: CSAPQGGPSVETQYF.

The V call is TRBV30, the J call TRBJ2-4; unclear D gene. Looked up from germline, CDR1 is GTSNPN and CDR2 is SVGIG (reference sequence). The V end was cut by 0 bases, the J end by 0 bases, with 9 bases between. The CDR3 runs to 15 residues. CDR3 amino acids: CAWSVQALAKNIQYF. In DNA form, the CDR3 reads TGTGCCTGGAGTGTGCAGGCTCTAGCCAAAAACATTCAGTACTTC.

The CDR3 reads CASTGFSGQETQYF. Here the CDR3 DNA reads TGTGCCAGCACTGGGTTTTCAGGGCAAGAGACCCAGTACTTC. J is TRBJ2-5 and V is TRBV2, with D perhaps TRBD1 (5 bases). Trimming stripped 7 bases from V and 2 bases from J, with 14 bases between. The CDR3 consists of 14 residues. Per the germline V gene, CDR1 is SNHLY and CDR2 is FYNNEI.

Regarding this clonotype: Germline and junction disagree at one end, which may indicate a read error. The gene calls are TRBV7-2 and TRBJ1-4, with 9 bases identical to TRBD1. Looked up from germline, CDR1 is SGHTA and CDR2 is FQGNSA. The CDR3 has 15 amino acids. The CDR3 DNA sequence: TGTGCCTGCAGCTTAGCGAACAGGGGGCGGGAAAAACTGTTTTTT. Protein product: CACSLANRGREKLFF.

The chain uses TRBV13 and TRBJ2-7; TRBD1 matches at 8 bases. The CDR3 runs to 16 residues. With 4 bases clipped from V and 2 bases from J, the junction kept 10 bases outside the gene matches. Germline V gene data show CDR1 as PRHDT and CDR2 as FYEKMQ (reference sequence). This chain's CDR3 is CASSSYRDRKPYEQYF. The CDR3 bases are TGTGCCAGCAGCTCCTACCGGGACAGGAAACCCTACGAGCAGTACTTC.

This clonotype was detected a few times. The V call is TRBV12-3 or TRBV12-4, the J call TRBJ2-3; weak D call: TRBD1 (6 bases). The CDR3 runs 14 residues. Between the trimmed V and J ends, which lost 5 bases and 1 base, there was a span of 10 bases. CDR3 in amino acids: CASSARQGTDTQYF. The CDR3 DNA follows: TGTGCCAGCAGTGCCCGACAGGGCACAGATACGCAGTATTTT.

In its sample, this clonotype was seen many times. This chain connects TRBV29-1 to TRBJ2-5; TRBD1 agrees at 8 bases. Per germline, CDR1 SQVTM and CDR2 ANQGSEA. This CDR3 is built from 16 residues. Trimming cost V 1 base and J 4 bases; bases outside gene matches: 11. The CDR3 region has the DNA TGCAGCGTTGAAGCAGGGGGCTTTAGACTGGGAGAGACCCAGTACTTC. Translating it yields CSVEAGGFRLGETQYF.

This clonotype was observed at least ten times. The V and J genes are TRBV7-6 and TRBJ1-3; 10 bases agree with TRBD1. V lost 5 bases, J lost 1 base, and 8 bases stayed unmatched. This CDR3 has 17 amino acids. The germline V gene encodes CDR1 SGHVS and CDR2 FNYEAQ. CDR3 in amino acids: CASSLNPDRGSGNTIYF. The CDR3 bases are TGTGCCAGCAGCCTCAACCCGGACAGGGGGTCTGGAAACACCATATATTTT. Using reference TRBV7-6 and TRBJ1-3 for the parts outside the CDR3, the full variable domain is GAGVSQSPRYKVTKRGQDVALRCDPISGHVSLYWYRQALGQGPEFLTYFNYEAQQDKSGLPNDRFSAERPEGSISTLTIQRTEQRDSAMYRCASSLNPDRGSGNTIYFGEGSWLTVV.

CDR3 bases: TGTGCCAGCGGGAGGGAGCTTTTAGATACGCAGTATTTT. It codes for CASGRELLDTQYF. This chain joins TRBV7-2 and TRBJ2-3; TRBD2 aligns across 7 bases. Looked up from germline, CDR1 is SGHTA and CDR2 is FQGNSA. The CDR3 has 13 residues. V gave up 8 bases and J gave up 5 bases; unmatched junction bases: 7.

The chain has TRBV27 and TRBJ2-7; D may be TRBD2 (6 bases). V was trimmed by 7 bases and J by 5 bases, leaving 18 bases between them. The CDR3 consists of 14 residues. The germline V gene encodes CDR1 MNHEY and CDR2 SMNVEV (reference sequence). CDR3 DNA: TGTGCCAGCACCCAAGCGGGCAGAGTCGACGAGCAGTACTTC. This sequence encodes CASTQAGRVDEQYF.